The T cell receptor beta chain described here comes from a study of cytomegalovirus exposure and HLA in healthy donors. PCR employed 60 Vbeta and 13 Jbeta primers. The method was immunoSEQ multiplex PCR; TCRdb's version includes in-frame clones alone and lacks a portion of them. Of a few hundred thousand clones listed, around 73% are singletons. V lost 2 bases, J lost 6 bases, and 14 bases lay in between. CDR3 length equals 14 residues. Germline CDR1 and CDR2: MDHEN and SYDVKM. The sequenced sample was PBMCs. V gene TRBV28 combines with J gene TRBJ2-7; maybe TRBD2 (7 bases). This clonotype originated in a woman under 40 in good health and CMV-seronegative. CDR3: CASSLAGAMGEQYF. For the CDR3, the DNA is TGTGCCAGCAGTTTAGCGGGGGCTATGGGCGAGCAGTACTTC.